One sample yielded the 27 T cell receptor beta chains listed below, sequenced in a study of cytomegalovirus exposure and HLA in healthy donors. The PCR employed 60 Vbeta primers together with 13 Jbeta primers. Assay: immunoSEQ multiplex PCR; the TCRdb copy retains only in-frame clones and omits some. The sample lists 150,000 to 200,000 clones, around four fifths occurring once. The sample was PBMCs. The receptor source for this set is a female donor in good health and CMV-seronegative.

This clone was counted a few times. This sequence joins TRBV6-5 and TRBJ2-2, with a possible D match to TRBD2 (7 bases). Trimming pared 10 bases from V and 6 bases from J, leaving 21 bases between. The germline gives CDR1 MNHEY, CDR2 SVGAGI. This CDR3 has 15 residues. CDR3 sequence (DNA): TGTGCCACCCAGAGGGGGGGCAATGGCCCCGGGGAGCTGTTTTTT. This gives the protein CATQRGGNGPGELFF.

This clone showed up just a few times. The chain uses TRBV9 and TRBJ2-7, with D possibly TRBD1 on 5 matching bases. The CDR3 totals 13 residues. The germline V and J ends were trimmed by 0 bases and 3 bases, with 7 bases remaining between them. The germline CDR1 and CDR2 sequences are SGDLS and YYNGEE. CDR3 sequence reads: CASSVEGDYEQYF. The DNA for the CDR3 is TGTGCCAGCAGCGTAGAAGGGGACTACGAGCAGTACTTC.

The genes are TRBV5-1 and TRBJ1-5, with 7 bases lining up with TRBD1. Trimming removed 4 bases from V and 5 bases from J; junction bases left unmatched: 3. The germline V gene encodes CDR1 SGHRS and CDR2 YFSETQ. The CDR3 consists of 13 residues. DNA for the CDR3: TGCGCCAGCAGCCCAACAGGGGATCAGCCCCAGCATTTT. Its translation is CASSPTGDQPQHF. Using reference TRBV5-1 and TRBJ1-5 for the parts outside the CDR3, the full variable domain is KAGVTQTPRYLIKTRGQQVTLSCSPISGHRSVSWYQQTPGQGLQFLFEYFSETQRNKGNFPGRFSGRQFSNSRSEMNVSTLELGDSALYLCASSPTGDQPQHFGDGTRLSIL.

This clone appeared a single time. This rearrangement joins TRBV5-8 to TRBJ2-7, with TRBD1 matching 10 bases. V gave up 0 bases and J gave up 2 bases; unmatched junction bases: 8. The CDR3 length is 17 residues. CDR1 is SGHTS, CDR2 YDEGEE, per germline. The CDR3 loop is CASSLVGQGVLAYEQYF. DNA of the CDR3: TGTGCCAGCAGCTTGGTCGGACAGGGGGTTTTGGCCTACGAGCAGTACTTC.

The chain is built from TRBV7-2 and TRBJ2-1, with 8 bases identical to TRBD2. The trim removed 5 bases at V and 7 bases at J, leaving 4 bases unmatched. CDR1 SGHTA and CDR2 FQGNSA come from the germline V gene. This CDR3 has 13 amino acids. In nucleotides, the CDR3 is TGTGCCAGCAGCCCCCGGGGGGGGAATGAGCAGTTCTTC. This encodes CASSPRGGNEQFF.

The CDR3 DNA follows: TGTGCCAGCTCACTTGGGACAGGGGTTAATGAAAAACTGTTTTTT. This translates into CASSLGTGVNEKLFF. This sequence joins TRBV18 and TRBJ1-4, with TRBD1 identical over 10 bases. Trimming cost V 4 bases and J 4 bases; bases outside gene matches: 3. The CDR3 totals 15 residues. The germline gives CDR1 KGHSH, CDR2 LQKENI.

The chain couples TRBV30 to TRBJ2-5; D is possibly TRBD1 (5 bases). The CDR3 consists of 13 residues. CDR1 is GTSNPN and CDR2 is SVGIG in the germline V gene (reference sequence). V dropped 0 bases and J dropped 4 bases, with 9 bases sitting between them. CDR3 region: CAWSVIGVETQYF. As DNA, the CDR3 is TGTGCCTGGAGTGTAATAGGGGTAGAGACCCAGTACTTC.

This clone was recorded a few times. The chain couples TRBV5-4 to TRBJ1-2, with 7 bases lining up with TRBD1. J gave up 4 bases and V 0 bases, and 3 bases lay outside the gene matches. The CDR3 is made up of 14 amino acids. The germline V gene encodes CDR1 SGHNT and CDR2 YYREEE (reference sequence). The DNA of the CDR3 is TGTGCCAGCAGCTTGGAGGGGGCCCGCTATGGCTACACCTTC. It codes for CASSLEGARYGYTF.

This chain connects TRBV5-1 to TRBJ2-3, with 10 bases lining up with TRBD1. There are 16 residues in the CDR3. V dropped 4 bases and J dropped 0; count of bases not matched to a gene: 5. Germline V gene lookup returns CDR1 SGHRS and CDR2 YFSETQ. DNA for the CDR3: TGCGCCAGCAGCATGCCGGGACAGGGGAGCACAGATACGCAGTATTTT. This encodes CASSMPGQGSTDTQYF.

This clone occurred once. The J gene is TRBJ1-1, the V gene TRBV7-3, with a possible D match to TRBD1 (5 bases). Trimming shortened V by 2 bases and J by 1 base, and 17 bases separated the two germline ends. There are 17 residues in the CDR3. Germline V gene lookup returns CDR1 SGHTA and CDR2 FQGTGA. CDR3 sequence: CASSLGWGREENTEAFF. The CDR3 nucleotides are TGTGCCAGCAGCTTAGGGTGGGGCAGGGAAGAGAACACTGAAGCTTTCTTT.

The J gene is TRBJ2-5, the V gene TRBV30; 10 bases are shared with TRBD2. The V gene end was trimmed by 0 bases and the J gene end by 2 bases; junction bases not matched to a gene: 12. CDR1 GTSNPN and CDR2 SVGIG come from the germline V gene (reference sequence). CDR3 length: 18 amino acids. CDR3 DNA sequence: TGTGCCTGGAGTGTAAAGCGGGGGGGCTCTTTGGGACAAGAGACCCAGTACTTC. It translates to CAWSVKRGGSLGQETQYF.

This clone was seen only a few times. V usage is TRBV19 and J usage is TRBJ1-6; TRBD1 aligns across 7 bases. The germline V gene encodes CDR1 LNHDA and CDR2 SQIVND (reference sequence). The CDR3 consists of 17 residues. After removal of 3 bases from V and 7 bases from J, the junction contained 12 bases not matched to a gene. The CDR3 DNA is TGTGCCAGTAGTATTTCGATAGGGACAGCGTTGAATTCACCCCTCCACTTT. The encoded protein is CASSISIGTALNSPLHF.

The sample holds a few counts of this clone. As DNA, the CDR3 is TGTGCCAGCTCACGGGCGATCTATGGCTACACCTTC. Its protein is CASSRAIYGYTF. This rearrangement joins TRBV18 to TRBJ1-2; D unclear. This CDR3 comprises 12 residues. CDR1 KGHSH and CDR2 LQKENI come from the germline V gene. Trimming removed 4 bases from V and 4 bases from J, with 7 bases in between.

This chain uses TRBV30 with TRBJ1-2; 8 bases fit TRBD1. The germline CDR1 and CDR2 sequences are GTSNPN and SVGIG (reference sequence). The V gene end was trimmed by 1 base and the J gene end by 4 bases; junction bases not matched to a gene: 2. The CDR3 runs to 13 residues. The CDR3 spells CAWSGTGSYGYTF. The CDR3, as DNA: TGTGCCTGGAGTGGGACAGGGAGCTATGGCTACACCTTC. Supplemented by reference TRBV30 and TRBJ1-2, the full variable domain reads SQTIHQWPATLVQPVGSPLSLECTVEGTSNPNLYWYRQAAGRGLQLLFYSVGIGQISSEVPQNLSASRPQDRQFILSSKKLLLSDSGFYLCAWSGTGSYGYTFGSGTRLTVV.

J is TRBJ2-7 and V is TRBV5-8; D possibly corresponds to TRBD1 (6 bases). The CDR3 is made up of 15 amino acids. Germline CDR1 SGHTS, CDR2 YDEGEE. Trimming took off 2 bases at V and 4 bases at J, with 16 bases between the two ends. CDR3 nucleotides: TGTGCCAGCAGCTTAGGGCAGGGGAAGGGGTACGAGCAGTACTTC. Amino acid sequence: CASSLGQGKGYEQYF.

The chain carries TRBV19 and TRBJ1-1; 10 bases match TRBD1. The CDR3 length is 15 residues. J was trimmed by 3 bases and V by 6 bases; bases with no gene match: 7. From germline, CDR1 is LNHDA and CDR2 SQIVND (reference sequence). The DNA for the CDR3 is TGTGCCAGTAGGCCGGGGGACAGGGGTGACACTGAAGCTTTCTTT. It codes for CASRPGDRGDTEAFF. The complete variable domain, with remaining parts taken from reference TRBV19 and TRBJ1-1, reads DGGITQSPKYLFRKEGQNVTLSCEQNLNHDAMYWYRQDPGQGLRLIYYSQIVNDFQKGDIAEGYSVSREKKESFPLTVTSAQKNPTAFYLCASRPGDRGDTEAFFGQGTRLTVV.

This sequence joins TRBV2 and TRBJ1-2; a weak D match, TRBD1 (6 bases). CDR3 length: 14 residues. Germline V gene data show CDR1 as SNHLY and CDR2 as FYNNEI. V dropped 5 bases and J dropped 1 base, with 11 bases sitting between them. In nucleotides, the CDR3 is TGTGCCAGCAGTAATTACAGGGTTAACTATGGCTACACCTTC. As protein: CASSNYRVNYGYTF.

The rearrangement joins TRBV10-3 to TRBJ1-1; the match to TRBD1 covers 7 bases. Germline CDR1 reads ENHRY; CDR2 reads SYGVKD. CDR3 size: 12 residues. Unmatched junction bases numbered 9, after V lost 10 bases and J lost 7 bases. CDR3 residues: CATSTGIGEAFF. The DNA for the CDR3 is TGTGCCACCTCGACAGGGATCGGTGAAGCTTTCTTT.

DNA for the CDR3: TGTGCCAGCAGCTTAGCACAAGCAACTAATGAAAAACTGTTTTTT. Translated, it gives CASSLAQATNEKLFF. V usage is TRBV7-2 and J usage is TRBJ1-4; D unclear. Germline assignment: CDR1 SGHTA and CDR2 FQGNSA. Trimming removed 0 bases at V and 0 bases at J, with 5 bases between. The CDR3 covers 15 residues.

The chain joins TRBV7-6 to TRBJ2-3; 7 positions agree with TRBD1. CDR3 length equals 16 residues. Germline CDR1 SGHVS, CDR2 FNYEAQ. V lost 1 base, J lost 1 base, and 5 bases stayed unmatched. The CDR3 region has the DNA TGTGCCAGCAGCTTAGGGGGAACAGGGGGCACAGATACGCAGTATTTT. This translates into CASSLGGTGGTDTQYF. The full variable domain, its missing parts supplied by reference TRBV7-6 and TRBJ2-3, is GAGVSQSPRYKVTKRGQDVALRCDPISGHVSLYWYRQALGQGPEFLTYFNYEAQQDKSGLPNDRFSAERPEGSISTLTIQRTEQRDSAMYRCASSLGGTGGTDTQYFGPGTRLTVL.

This clone was seen more than once but under ten times. Additional DNA sequences in this sample encode the identical CDR3. The V gene is TRBV5-1, the J gene TRBJ1-1, with 7 bases fitting TRBD1. The junction had 4 bases not matched to a gene; V was cut back by 4 bases and J by 1 base. The CDR3 is 14 amino acids. The germline CDR1 and CDR2 sequences are SGHRS and YFSETQ. The CDR3 nucleotides are TGCGCCAGCAGCCCGGACAGGCAGAACACTGAAGCTTTCTTT. Its translation: CASSPDRQNTEAFF.

This chain uses TRBV5-4 with TRBJ2-7, with 9 bases matching TRBD1. The CDR3 runs to 14 residues. Germline CDR1 SGHNT, CDR2 YYREEE (reference sequence). The J segment lost 3 bases and the V segment lost 3 bases, leaving 4 bases of the junction unmatched. The CDR3 protein is CASSSDRGLYEQYF. As DNA, the CDR3 is TGTGCCAGCAGCTCGGACAGGGGCCTCTACGAGCAGTACTTC.

The V and J genes are TRBV7-3 and TRBJ2-1; TRBD2 matches at 8 bases. Germline-derived CDR1 and CDR2 are SGHTA and FQGTGA. Trimming cost V 5 bases and J 0 bases; bases outside gene matches: 3. This CDR3 spans 15 amino acids. CDR3 nucleotides: TGTGCCAGCAGCCCGGGGGGGAACTCCTACAATGAGCAGTTCTTC. Translation gives CASSPGGNSYNEQFF.

The V gene is TRBV5-7, the J gene TRBJ2-3; perhaps TRBD2 as D (5 bases). TRBV5-7 is identified as an open reading frame with a role that is uncertain. V was clipped by 5 bases and J by 1 base, with 11 bases between them. CDR3 length equals 14 residues. In DNA form, the CDR3 reads TGTGCCAGCAGGGAGGATGTGGGCACAGATACGCAGTATTTT. Its protein is CASREDVGTDTQYF.

This clone showed up just once. One end of the junction is discordant with germline, which a read error may explain. The rearrangement joins TRBV7-9 to TRBJ2-7; TRBD1 aligns across 7 bases. CDR3 length: 15 residues. The germline gives CDR1 SEHNR, CDR2 FQNEAQ (reference sequence). The chain's CDR3 is CSSRKDRTSSYEQYF. The CDR3 DNA sequence: TGTTCCAGCAGGAAGGACAGGACGAGCTCCTACGAGCAGTACTTC.

The rearrangement joins TRBV5-6 to TRBJ2-3, with 9 bases lining up with TRBD2. The V and J ends lost 3 bases and 0 bases, in that order; junction bases with no gene match: 2. The CDR3 totals 15 residues. Germline V gene sequence: CDR1 SGHDT, CDR2 YYEEEE. The CDR3 is CASSSLAGSTDTQYF. The CDR3 DNA reads as TGTGCCAGCAGCTCCCTAGCGGGGAGCACAGATACGCAGTATTTT.

This clone occurred a few times. V usage is TRBV6-1 and J usage is TRBJ2-7; 8 nucleotides align to TRBD2. The length of the CDR3 is 14 residues. Per the germline V gene, CDR1 is MNHNS and CDR2 is SASEGT. J was trimmed by 2 bases and V by 7 bases; bases with no gene match: 7. CDR3 DNA: TGTGCCAGCACCGAACTAGCGGCAGCCTACGAGCAGTACTTC. This gives the protein CASTELAAAYEQYF.